This TCR beta chain was recorded in a study of T cell clones after liver transplantation. Study information: Post-transplant blood was tracked for graft-donor-reactive T cell clones identified in a pre-transplant mixed lymphocyte reaction. Graft-donor-reactive sequences were compared with third-party-reactive TCRbeta sequences from pre-transplant mixed lymphocyte reactions. Timepoints were pre-transplant, pre-withdrawal, and after withdrawal was completed or failed. Study-wide results and limits: Conclusions were preliminary, with small, heterogeneous patient groups.

CDR1 and CDR2 from the germline V gene are MNHEY and SMNVEV (reference sequence). The CDR3 is 13 amino acids. V lost 8 bases and J lost 4, with 12 bases in between. TCRdb's table, derived via immunoSEQ multiplex PCR, lists solely in-frame clones and lacks some. The repertoire includes some 13,000 clones, roughly 69% of them detected once, and roughly 31% sits in the top ten. Details on this clone: Its specificity is not known.

The origin of this receptor is a human patient who received a liver transplant. Part of the T cell pool may stem from the graft donor. Specimen: CD8+ T cells from blood, collected at the 22-month timepoint. The chain employs TRBV27 and TRBJ2-1, with a tentative D call TRBD1 (6 bases). In nucleotides, the CDR3 is TGTGCCAGCGGATGGACAGCTTACAATGAGCAGTTCTTC. It specifies CASGWTAYNEQFF.